This T cell receptor (beta chain) emerged from a study of chemoradiotherapy in HPV16-positive cancers. From germline, CDR1 is MDHEN and CDR2 SYDVKM. J lost 8 bases, V lost 3 bases, and 12 bases had no gene match. This CDR3 region has 16 residues. The data were produced by immunoSEQ multiplex PCR, yet TCRdb's version contains in-frame clones alone and is incomplete. Counted here are thousands of clones, roughly nine tenths occurring once; the ten biggest clones make up about 4%. The TCR originated in a human donor with HPV-associated anogenital cancer. The rearrangement links TRBV28 to TRBJ1-4, with TRBD1 matching over 7 bases. Sequences were derived from blood, sampled from a patient who underwent chemoradiotherapy. The CDR3 sequence: CASSFSRGRKGEKLFF. The DNA of the CDR3 is TGTGCCAGCAGTTTTTCAAGGGGGCGAAAGGGGGAAAAACTGTTTTTT.